This entry concerns a single TCR beta chain. The clone's antigen remains unknown. Base-call qualities are not available, and no considerably larger clone is one nucleotide away. Reads for this sample came from an Illumina HiSeq 1500. TCRdb itself trimmed the public reads at Q25 with fastp, ran MiXCR and retained productive beta chains. Rows with a matching CDR3 protein are joined into one entry that keeps the most common DNA and genes. The sample table lists roughly 990,000 distinct CDR3 sequences, about 33% of them with a count of one. The ten most abundant clones make up 13% of the sample. What the treatment or condition label conveys for this sample: in vitro stimulation with specific CMV peptide epitopes to enrich CMV-specific T cells. This specimen belongs to a study of T cell repertoires in cytomegalovirus infection (dated by TCRdb to between 2017 and 2020). Notes on the research overall: Alongside well-studied HLA-B-restricted epitopes, the peptide stimulations were aimed at recently identified HLA-C-restricted CMV epitopes, whose presentation resists viral immunomodulation. Donor HLA type was relevant to the analysis, because carriage of CMV infection together with the matching HLA type was indicated by public TCR beta signatures.

General findings and caveats noted by the study authors: The ex vivo response was dominated by HLA-C-restricted CMV-specific TCR beta clonotypes, which also provided the single most frequent clonotype in two of eight donors. Carriers of CMV infection plus the relevant HLA type were discriminated by the cumulative frequency of public TCR beta family members in the study cohort and in an independent roughly 350-donor cohort.

This TCR was sampled from a human donor in good health (CMV status not recorded). Some clones in this sample may be carry-over from other donors' samples. This specimen was cultured CD8+ T cells from PBMCs, taken from culture after CMV antigen stimulation.

The CDR3 region has the sequence CASGLAPGQGLDEQYF. The DNA reads as follows: TGTGCTAGTGGTTTGGCCCCGGGACAGGGATTGGACGAGCAGTACTTC. The sequence joins TRBV12-5 to TRBJ2-7, and 9 junction bases match TRBD1. Counted from cysteine to phenylalanine, this CDR3 has 16 amino acids. The kept DNA is CDR3 alone, 48 bases in frame from the first base. The germline V gene provides CDR1 LGHNT and CDR2 FRNRAP. The V end gives up 1 base and the J end 5 bases, leaving 9 bases in the junction not matched to a gene.